The 32 T cell receptor beta chains presented below share a single source sample, sequenced in a study of regulatory T cells in long-lasting Graves disease. Time point given: newly diagnosed GD, antithyroid drugs for less than 3 months. From RNA extracted from PBMCs, the TCR library was made. To make TCR beta libraries, researchers used iRepertoire HTBI primers and Arm-PCR of CDR3 regions. Via MiXCR, TCRdb re-called the multiplex PCR reads, giving one row per CDR3 protein. The sample contains 420,000 or so distinct CDR3 sequences, about a sixth of which appear only once. The sample also formed part of further work on T cells in Graves' hyperthyroidism and ophthalmopathy.

The source material was peripheral blood mononuclear cells (PBMCs), sampled at new diagnosis, from a patient treated with antithyroid drugs. These receptors were taken from a woman younger than 30 with Graves disease.

This clonotype was seen repeatedly, ten times or more. This sequence joins TRBV20-1 and TRBJ2-1; no clear D. The germline gives CDR1 DFQATT, CDR2 SNEGSKA (reference sequence). The germline V and J ends were trimmed by 6 bases and 0 bases, with 15 bases remaining between them. The CDR3 totals 15 residues. The CDR3 protein is CSALNGRSSYNEQFF. CDR3 DNA: TGCAGTGCCCTCAACGGGCGGAGCTCCTACAATGAGCAGTTCTTC.

This clonotype was picked up many times. This sequence joins TRBV11-2 and TRBJ1-1, with D possibly being TRBD1 (5 bases). The CDR3 is 14 amino acids. Germline lookup yields CDR1 SGHAT and CDR2 FQNNGV. Trimming removed 5 bases at V and 5 bases at J, with 15 bases between. DNA for the CDR3: TGTGCCAGCAGCCTCGCAGGGTGGGGGACTGAAGCTTTCTTT. It codes for CASSLAGWGTEAFF.

This clonotype was seen at least ten times. The V gene is TRBV20-1, the J gene TRBJ1-4, with TRBD1 as a possible D gene (6 bases). The germline CDR1 and CDR2 sequences are DFQATT and SNEGSKA (reference sequence). The CDR3 extends over 12 amino acids. In DNA form, the CDR3 reads TGCAGCGTGACAGGACCTAATGAAAAACTGTTTTTT. Protein: CSVTGPNEKLFF.

This clonotype was detected many times. The chain combines TRBV6-5 with TRBJ2-7; the D is unclear. From germline, CDR1 is MNHEY and CDR2 SVGAGI. With 7 bases removed from V and 4 bases from J, the gap between germline ends came to 20 bases. The CDR3 runs 15 residues. The CDR3 DNA sequence: TGTGCCAGCACTTCCTCGGGCAGTGGAGCGTACGAGCAGTACTTC. This codes for CASTSSGSGAYEQYF.

This clonotype showed up many times. This chain connects TRBV18 to TRBJ1-6; D remains ambiguous. This CDR3 region has 14 residues. Looked up from germline, CDR1 is KGHSH and CDR2 is LQKENI. Trimming pared 2 bases from V and 11 bases from J, leaving 13 bases between. The CDR3 nucleotides are TGTGCCAGCTCACCAGGGATTCAAGGAACACCCCTCCACTTT. Its protein is CASSPGIQGTPLHF.

This clonotype was counted a few times. V and J are TRBV7-3 and TRBJ2-1; TRBD2 matches 10 bases. The length of the CDR3 is 19 residues. The V gene end was trimmed by 5 bases and the J gene end by 0 bases; junction bases not matched to a gene: 13. The germline gives CDR1 SGHTA, CDR2 FQGTGA. The CDR3 DNA reads as TGTGCCAGCAGCATCCGTCCGGGACTAGCGTTTAGCTCCTACAATGAGCAGTTCTTC. Translated, it gives CASSIRPGLAFSSYNEQFF.

The sample holds many counts of this clonotype. V is TRBV28 and J is TRBJ2-1; 12 bases line up with TRBD2. CDR3 size: 19 residues. J was trimmed by 9 bases and V by 5 bases; bases with no gene match: 20. Germline assignment: CDR1 MDHEN and CDR2 SYDVKM. Here the CDR3 DNA reads TGTGCCAGCAGTCCACAATGGCCCCTAGCGGGAGGGCCCAGCGCTGAGCAGTTCTTC. It encodes CASSPQWPLAGGPSAEQFF.

Details on this clonotype: A much larger clonotype is one base distant, so this may be a read error. As the CDR3 is not closed by the conserved phenylalanine or tryptophan, this likely results from a read error. The gene calls are TRBV2 and TRBJ1-5; D is unresolved. The CDR3 covers 16 residues. Germline lookup yields CDR1 SNHLY and CDR2 FYNNEI. Trimming took off 3 bases at V and 1 base at J, with 13 bases between the two ends. The CDR3 loop is CASSEIGTSSNQPQHL. CDR3 in DNA: TGTGCCAGCAGTGAGATTGGAACGTCCAGCAATCAGCCCCAGCATCTT.

This clonotype was picked up many times. This chain uses TRBV29-1 with TRBJ2-3; 9 positions match TRBD2. The V and J ends lost 8 bases and 5 bases, in that order; junction bases with no gene match: 8. From germline, CDR1 is SQVTM and CDR2 ANQGSEA. This CDR3 is built from 13 residues. DNA for the CDR3: TGCAGCACTGAGCGGGAGGCTGGAGATACGCAGTATTTT. Its translation is CSTEREAGDTQYF.

This chain joins TRBV6-2 or TRBV6-3 and TRBJ2-2, with D possibly matching TRBD2 (6 bases). CDR1 MNHEY and CDR2 SVGEGT come from the germline V gene. The CDR3 length is 18 residues. V lost 6 bases and J lost 2, with 22 bases in between. The CDR3 DNA reads TGTGCCAGCAGCCCCGGGACTTTCTCCACAGTTAACACCGGGGAGCTGTTTTTT. Protein product: CASSPGTFSTVNTGELFF.

The table lists this clonotype with many counts. This chain uses TRBV29-1 with TRBJ2-5, with 14 nucleotides matching TRBD2. Germline V gene sequence: CDR1 SQVTM, CDR2 ANQGSEA. The length of the CDR3 is 13 residues. J gave up 4 bases and V 8 bases, and 3 bases lay outside the gene matches. As DNA, the CDR3 is TGCAGCTATGGACTAGCGGGAGGAGAGACCCAGTACTTC. It encodes CSYGLAGGETQYF. Combining the CDR3 with reference TRBV29-1 and TRBJ2-5 gives the whole variable domain SAVISQKPSRDICQRGTSLTIQCQVDSQVTMMFWYRQQPGQSLTLIATANQGSEATYESGFVIDKFPISRPNLTFSTLTVSNMSPEDSSIYLCSYGLAGGETQYFGPGTRLLVL.

This clonotype was counted a few times. This chain connects TRBV29-1 to TRBJ2-1; 9 positions agree with TRBD2. Germline trimming cut 7 bases from V and 4 bases from J; bases unmatched to any gene: 5. Per the germline V gene, CDR1 is SQVTM and CDR2 is ANQGSEA. The CDR3 consists of 13 residues. CDR3 in amino acids: CSAQRGAYNEQFF. The CDR3 DNA is TGCAGCGCTCAGCGGGGGGCATACAATGAGCAGTTCTTC.

This clonotype appeared many times. The V and J genes are TRBV6-1 and TRBJ2-2; D not certain. V gave up 6 bases and J gave up 7 bases, with 6 bases separating them. Germline CDR1 reads MNHNS; CDR2 reads SASEGT. This CDR3 spans 11 amino acids. The CDR3 loop reads CASSPLGELFF. Here the CDR3 DNA reads TGTGCCAGCAGCCCACTCGGGGAGCTGTTTTTT.

This chain links TRBV7-9 with TRBJ1-1; D not certain. The CDR3 sequence is 12 residues long. V was cut by 5 bases and J by 2 bases, with 6 bases left in between. Germline V CDR1 and CDR2: SEHNR, FQNEAQ (reference sequence). The CDR3 spells CASSVINTEAFF. In DNA form, the CDR3 reads TGTGCCAGCAGCGTTATAAACACTGAAGCTTTCTTT.

The table lists this clonotype with many counts. V and J are TRBV11-2 and TRBJ2-5, with no clear D. CDR1 SGHAT and CDR2 FQNNGV come from the germline V gene. The CDR3 consists of 18 residues. Trimming removed 5 bases from V and 2 bases from J, with 24 bases in between. The CDR3: CASSPQPRLAGLQETQYF. For the CDR3, the DNA is TGTGCCAGCAGCCCCCAACCACGCCTCGCTGGGTTACAAGAGACCCAGTACTTC.

This clonotype was detected many times. The V and J genes are TRBV7-2 and TRBJ2-7; 7 bases map to TRBD2. The length of the CDR3 is 16 residues. Germline V lookup: CDR1 SGHTA, CDR2 FQGNSA. With 0 bases clipped from V and 4 bases from J, the junction kept 9 bases outside the gene matches. The CDR3 DNA sequence: TGTGCCAGCAGCTTAGCGGCTGGGGGGGGGGGTTACGAGCAGTACTTC. Translating it yields CASSLAAGGGGYEQYF.

V is TRBV18 and J is TRBJ2-6; TRBD1 matches 9 bases. Germline values: CDR1 KGHSH, CDR2 LQKENI. The junction had 8 bases not matched to a gene; V was cut back by 5 bases and J by 0 bases. The CDR3 covers 18 residues. Here the CDR3 DNA reads TGTGCCAGCTCATCATTGGGACAGGGAATCTCTGGGGCCAACGTCCTGACTTTC. The encoded protein is CASSSLGQGISGANVLTF. The variable domain in full, with the rest retrieved from reference TRBV18 and TRBJ2-6, is NAGVMQNPRHLVRRRGQEARLRCSPMKGHSHVYWYRQLPEEGLKFMVYLQKENIIDESGMPKERFSAEFPKEGPSILRIQQVVRGDSAAYFCASSSLGQGISGANVLTFGAGSRLTVL.

This clonotype has ten or more counts. The rearrangement uses TRBV11-3 and TRBJ2-3; 9 nucleotides match TRBD2. V trimming: 2 bases; J trimming: 2 bases; junction bases outside the gene matches: 5. The CDR3 runs to 16 residues. Per the germline V gene, CDR1 is SGHNT and CDR2 is YENEEA. CDR3 sequence reads: CASSLRTSENTDTQYF. The DNA of the CDR3 is TGTGCCAGCAGCTTAAGGACTAGCGAGAACACAGATACGCAGTATTTT.

This clonotype has more than one count but fewer than ten. The chain uses TRBV19 and TRBJ2-1; D might be TRBD1 or TRBD2, each matching 5 bases. The V end lost 1 base, the J end lost 7 bases, and 8 bases lay between the germline ends. Germline V gene lookup returns CDR1 LNHDA and CDR2 SQIVND (reference sequence). CDR3 length: 13 amino acids. The CDR3 DNA is TGTGCCAGTAGTATAGTGAGGGGAAATGAGCAGTTCTTC. Residues: CASSIVRGNEQFF. Using reference TRBV19 and TRBJ2-1 for the parts outside the CDR3, the full variable domain is DGGITQSPKYLFRKEGQNVTLSCEQNLNHDAMYWYRQDPGQGLRLIYYSQIVNDFQKGDIAEGYSVSREKKESFPLTVTSAQKNPTAFYLCASSIVRGNEQFFGPGTRLTVL.

The gene calls are TRBV20-1 and TRBJ2-3, with 13 bases fitting TRBD2. CDR3 size: 17 residues. Germline lookup yields CDR1 DFQATT and CDR2 SNEGSKA (reference sequence). V lost 5 bases and J lost 0; bases outside the gene matches: 8. Written as DNA, the CDR3 is TGCAGTGCTGCAGGCGGGACTAGCGGGGCCAGCACAGATACGCAGTATTTT. Its translation: CSAAGGTSGASTDTQYF.

This clonotype was seen ten or more times. The CDR3 here is CSAPPLSVGGPIYEQYF. For the CDR3, the DNA is TGCAGTGCTCCCCCGTTGTCCGTGGGAGGGCCGATCTACGAGCAGTACTTC. The V gene is TRBV20-1, the J gene TRBJ2-7, with TRBD2 matching 7 bases. Germline V gives CDR1 DFQATT, CDR2 SNEGSKA (reference sequence). The CDR3 runs 17 residues. Losses at the gene ends were 5 bases for V and 3 bases for J; bases not matched to a gene: 19.

This rearrangement joins TRBV2 to TRBJ1-5, with a tentative D call TRBD1 (5 bases). The CDR3 is made up of 14 amino acids. V was cut by 8 bases and J by 4 bases, with 15 bases left in between. Germline lookup yields CDR1 SNHLY and CDR2 FYNNEI. The CDR3 region is CASGTRAGNQPQHF. CDR3 DNA sequence: TGTGCCAGCGGTACCAGGGCAGGGAATCAGCCCCAGCATTTT.

There are many counts of this clonotype. The genes are TRBV28 and TRBJ2-7; TRBD2 matches 9 bases. Germline CDR1 MDHEN, CDR2 SYDVKM. J lost 0 bases, V lost 3 bases, and 9 bases had no gene match. This CDR3 contains 17 residues. This CDR3 reads CASSFPPSGIFSYEQYF. For the CDR3, the DNA is TGTGCCAGCAGTTTCCCCCCTAGCGGGATCTTCTCCTACGAGCAGTACTTC.

Ten or more counts support this clonotype. V and J are TRBV24-1 and TRBJ2-3, with no clear D. The CDR3 sequence is 13 residues long. With 3 bases removed from V and 6 bases from J, the gap between germline ends came to 9 bases. Looked up from germline, CDR1 is KGHDR and CDR2 is SFDVKD. The CDR3 bases are TGTGCCACCAGTGATACCTCCCCCGATACGCAGTATTTT. It translates to CATSDTSPDTQYF.

The table lists this clonotype with many counts. This chain links TRBV4-3 with TRBJ2-5; 9 bases are a match to TRBD2. Trimming cost V 1 base and J 3 bases; bases outside gene matches: 0. CDR3 length: 14 amino acids. The germline gives CDR1 LGHNA, CDR2 YSLEER. The CDR3: CASSQGLAEETQYF. CDR3 coding DNA: TGCGCCAGCAGCCAAGGACTAGCGGAAGAGACCCAGTACTTC.

This clonotype was observed at least ten times. The chain couples TRBV7-2 to TRBJ2-7; 10 nucleotides line up with TRBD1. CDR3 length: 15 amino acids. V lost 5 bases to trimming and J lost 5 bases; unmatched junction nucleotides: 9. Germline CDR1 reads SGHTA; CDR2 reads FQGNSA. CDR3 DNA: TGTGCCAGCAGCCCCCAGGACAGGGGGGTGAACGAGCAGTACTTC. Amino acid sequence: CASSPQDRGVNEQYF.

The chain recombines TRBV7-2 with TRBJ2-1, with 8 bases identical to TRBD2. The DNA matches TRBJ2-5 better at its end, which makes the J call doubtful. CDR1 and CDR2 (germline): SGHTA, FQGNSA. The CDR3 has 17 residues. CDR3 in DNA: TGTGCCAGCAGCCACTTACTGGCGGGAGGATCAGGAGAGACCCAGTACTTC. Its protein product is CASSHLLAGGSGETQYF.

Concerning this clonotype: Possible read error: a much larger clone is one base away. V is TRBV11-2 and J is TRBJ2-7; D is ambiguous. Germline V gene lookup returns CDR1 SGHAT and CDR2 FQNNGV. This CDR3 has 14 residues. The V end lost 0 bases, the J end lost 3 bases, and 9 bases lay between the germline ends. The CDR3 nucleotides are TGTGCCAGCAGCTTAGAGTGCGGCGACTACGAGCAGTACTTC. As protein: CASSLECGDYEQYF.

This clonotype was recorded many times. V gene TRBV4-2 combines with J gene TRBJ2-7; possible D gene TRBD2, 6 bases. This CDR3 comprises 18 residues. CDR1 and CDR2 from the germline V gene are LGHNA and YNFKEQ. Between the trimmed V and J ends, which lost 4 bases and 0 bases, there was a span of 22 bases. This CDR3 is CASSPSLRSGRSSYEQYF. CDR3 sequence (DNA): TGTGCCAGCAGCCCGAGCCTGAGGAGCGGGCGAAGCTCCTACGAGCAGTACTTC.

This clonotype appeared a few times. The J gene is TRBJ2-2, the V gene TRBV29-1, with D tentatively TRBD2 (6 bases). This CDR3 region has 15 residues. V lost 3 bases, J lost 5 bases, and 16 bases lay in between. The germline V gene encodes CDR1 SQVTM and CDR2 ANQGSEA. The CDR3 bases are TGCAGCGTTGATAGCAGCGCCAGCGGGACCGGGGAGCTGTTTTTT. Translating gives CSVDSSASGTGELFF.

This clonotype was counted ten times or more. The V gene is TRBV6-5, the J gene TRBJ1-1; D not resolved. The CDR3 has 12 amino acids. Germline V gene lookup returns CDR1 MNHEY and CDR2 SVGAGI. The ends were cut back, 4 bases at V and 4 bases at J, with 7 bases in the middle. DNA for the CDR3: TGTGCCAGCAGTTTCGAGAGCACTGAAGCTTTCTTT. This encodes CASSFESTEAFF.

This clonotype was observed many times. The chain carries TRBV20-1 and TRBJ2-7, with D tentatively TRBD2 (5 bases). This CDR3 is built from 14 residues. Germline values: CDR1 DFQATT, CDR2 SNEGSKA (reference sequence). V lost 3 bases, J lost 5 bases, and 17 bases lay in between. The CDR3 region is CSASAVGGSDEQYF. In nucleotides, the CDR3 is TGCAGTGCTAGCGCAGTCGGAGGTTCCGACGAGCAGTACTTC.